This T cell receptor (beta chain) was recovered during a study of ipilimumab plus nivolumab after autologous stem cell transplantation. About the research overall: Typical patient got roughly five ipilimumab doses and about eight nivolumab doses (median). The DLBCL group included primary refractory and relapsed cases. Study-level results: Authors suggest TCR repertoire, Treg phenotype and gut microbiota support further study.

Some clones are missing from TCRdb's copy, which holds only in-frame ones; the method was immunoSEQ multiplex PCR. The sample contains some 24,000 clones, 86% of which appear only once. This clone has just a few counts. Its antigen is as yet unknown. V was cut by 5 bases and J by 2 bases, with 16 bases left in between. Germline CDR1 reads SGHAT; CDR2 reads FQNNGV. CDR3 length equals 15 residues. Through week 26, nivolumab 3 mg/kg IV was given weeks 1, 4, 7, 10, then biweekly. Here the sequenced sample was PBMCs, taken in a trial of ipilimumab plus nivolumab as post-transplant consolidation. The TCR sequence derives from a male donor with diffuse large B-cell lymphoma. V usage is TRBV11-2 and J usage is TRBJ2-7; a weak D match, TRBD2 (7 bases). The CDR3 loop reads CASSQSAGDTYEQYF. CDR3 DNA sequence: TGTGCCAGCAGCCAATCGGCGGGGGACACCTACGAGCAGTACTTC.